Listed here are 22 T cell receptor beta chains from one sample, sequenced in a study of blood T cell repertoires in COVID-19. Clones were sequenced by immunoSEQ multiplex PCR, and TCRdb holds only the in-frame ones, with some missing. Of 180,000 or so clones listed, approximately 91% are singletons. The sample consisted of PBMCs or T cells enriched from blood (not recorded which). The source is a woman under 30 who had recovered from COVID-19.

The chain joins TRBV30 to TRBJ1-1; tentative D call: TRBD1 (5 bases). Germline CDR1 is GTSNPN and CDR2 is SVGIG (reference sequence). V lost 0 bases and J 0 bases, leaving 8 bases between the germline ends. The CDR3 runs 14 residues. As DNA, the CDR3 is TGTGCCTGGAGTGTACGCAGGGTGAACACTGAAGCTTTCTTT. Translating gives CAWSVRRVNTEAFF. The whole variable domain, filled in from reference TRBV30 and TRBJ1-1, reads SQTIHQWPATLVQPVGSPLSLECTVEGTSNPNLYWYRQAAGRGLQLLFYSVGIGQISSEVPQNLSASRPQDRQFILSSKKLLLSDSGFYLCAWSVRRVNTEAFFGQGTRLTVV.

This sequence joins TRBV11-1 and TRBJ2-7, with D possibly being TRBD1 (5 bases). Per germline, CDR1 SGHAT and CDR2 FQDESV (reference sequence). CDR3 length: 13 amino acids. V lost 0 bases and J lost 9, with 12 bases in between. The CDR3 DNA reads TGTGCCAGCAGCTTAGCTGGGGCCAGTCCGCAGTACTTC. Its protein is CASSLAGASPQYF.

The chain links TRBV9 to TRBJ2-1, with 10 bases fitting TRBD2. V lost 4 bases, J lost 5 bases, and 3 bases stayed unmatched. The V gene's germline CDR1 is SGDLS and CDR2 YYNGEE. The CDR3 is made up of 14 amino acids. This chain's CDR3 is CASSPGTSDNEQFF. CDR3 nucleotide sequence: TGTGCCAGCAGCCCCGGGACTAGCGACAATGAGCAGTTCTTC.

CDR3 nucleotides: TGTGCCAGCAGTCCCGAAAGGACAGGGAGATTGCCCCAGCATTTT. Translation: CASSPERTGRLPQHF. The rearrangement uses TRBV28 and TRBJ1-5; 8 bases agree with TRBD1. CDR1 and CDR2 from the germline V gene are MDHEN and SYDVKM. The CDR3 extends over 15 amino acids. V lost 5 bases and J lost 9; bases outside the gene matches: 12.

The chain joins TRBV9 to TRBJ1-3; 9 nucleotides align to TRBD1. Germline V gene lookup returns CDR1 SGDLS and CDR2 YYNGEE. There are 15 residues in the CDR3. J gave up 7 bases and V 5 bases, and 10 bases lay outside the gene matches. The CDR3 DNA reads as TGTGCCAGCAGTAACGGGGGACAGGGAGTCAACACCATATATTTT. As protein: CASSNGGQGVNTIYF.

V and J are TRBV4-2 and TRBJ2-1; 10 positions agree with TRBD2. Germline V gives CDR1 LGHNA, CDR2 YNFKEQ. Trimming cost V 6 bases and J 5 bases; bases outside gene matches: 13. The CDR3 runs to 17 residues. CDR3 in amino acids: CASRSLPVLAGNNEQFF. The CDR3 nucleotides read TGTGCCAGCAGGAGCCTTCCGGTACTAGCGGGAAACAATGAGCAGTTCTTC.

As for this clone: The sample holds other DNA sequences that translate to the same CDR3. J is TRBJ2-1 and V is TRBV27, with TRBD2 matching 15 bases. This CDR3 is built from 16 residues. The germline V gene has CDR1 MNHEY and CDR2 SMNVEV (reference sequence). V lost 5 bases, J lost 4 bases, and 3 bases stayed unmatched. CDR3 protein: CASSPGTSGRYNEQFF. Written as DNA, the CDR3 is TGTGCCAGCAGTCCAGGGACTAGCGGGAGGTACAATGAGCAGTTCTTC.

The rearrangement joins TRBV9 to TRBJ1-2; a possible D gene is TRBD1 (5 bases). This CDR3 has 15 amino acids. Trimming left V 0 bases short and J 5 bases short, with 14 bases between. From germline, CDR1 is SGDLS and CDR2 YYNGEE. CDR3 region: CASSVEGLGGYGYTF. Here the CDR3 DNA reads TGTGCCAGCAGCGTAGAAGGTCTGGGGGGATATGGCTACACCTTC.

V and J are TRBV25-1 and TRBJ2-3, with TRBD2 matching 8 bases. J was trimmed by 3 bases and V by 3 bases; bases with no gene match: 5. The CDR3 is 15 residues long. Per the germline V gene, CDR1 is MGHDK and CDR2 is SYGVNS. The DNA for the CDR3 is TGTGCCAGCAGTGACAGCGGGAGAGGAACAGATACGCAGTATTTT. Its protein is CASSDSGRGTDTQYF.

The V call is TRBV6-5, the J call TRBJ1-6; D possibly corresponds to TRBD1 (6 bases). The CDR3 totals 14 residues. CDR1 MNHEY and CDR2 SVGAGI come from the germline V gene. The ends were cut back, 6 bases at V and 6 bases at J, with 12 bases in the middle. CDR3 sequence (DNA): TGTGCCAGCAGCTCCGGGACACCTAATTCACCCCTCCACTTT. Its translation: CASSSGTPNSPLHF.

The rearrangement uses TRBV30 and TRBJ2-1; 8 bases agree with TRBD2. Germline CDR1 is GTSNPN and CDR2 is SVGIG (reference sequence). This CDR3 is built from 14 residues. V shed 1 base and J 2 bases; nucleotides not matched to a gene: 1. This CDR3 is CAWSGAGAYNEQFF. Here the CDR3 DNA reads TGTGCCTGGAGTGGAGCGGGAGCCTACAATGAGCAGTTCTTC.

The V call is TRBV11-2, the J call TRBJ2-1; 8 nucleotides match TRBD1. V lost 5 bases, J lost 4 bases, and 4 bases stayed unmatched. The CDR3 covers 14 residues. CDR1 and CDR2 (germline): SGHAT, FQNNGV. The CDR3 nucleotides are TGTGCCAGCAGCATGGACAGGGAATACAATGAGCAGTTCTTC. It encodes CASSMDREYNEQFF.

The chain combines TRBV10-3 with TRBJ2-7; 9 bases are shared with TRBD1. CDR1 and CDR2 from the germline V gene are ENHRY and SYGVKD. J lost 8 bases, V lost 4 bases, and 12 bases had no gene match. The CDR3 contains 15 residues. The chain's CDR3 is CAISGAGTGFTKQYF. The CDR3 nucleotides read TGTGCCATCAGTGGGGCCGGGACAGGGTTTACGAAGCAGTACTTC.

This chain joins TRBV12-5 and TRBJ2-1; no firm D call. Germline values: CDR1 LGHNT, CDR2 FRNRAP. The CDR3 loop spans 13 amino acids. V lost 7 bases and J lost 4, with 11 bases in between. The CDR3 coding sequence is TGTGCTAGTGTTACGTCTAGTTACAATGAGCAGTTCTTC. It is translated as CASVTSSYNEQFF.

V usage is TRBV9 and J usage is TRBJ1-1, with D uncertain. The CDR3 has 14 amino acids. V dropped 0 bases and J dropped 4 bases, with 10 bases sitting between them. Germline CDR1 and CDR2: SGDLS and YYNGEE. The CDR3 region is CASSVGVGFTEAFF. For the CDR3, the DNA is TGTGCCAGCAGCGTAGGGGTGGGCTTCACTGAAGCTTTCTTT.

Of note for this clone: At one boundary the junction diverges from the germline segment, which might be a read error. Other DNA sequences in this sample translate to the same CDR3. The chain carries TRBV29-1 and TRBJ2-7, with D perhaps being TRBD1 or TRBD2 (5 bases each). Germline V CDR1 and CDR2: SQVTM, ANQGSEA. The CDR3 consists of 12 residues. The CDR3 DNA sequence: TGTAGCGTTGCCCTGACAGCACACGAGCAGTACTTC. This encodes CSVALTAHEQYF.

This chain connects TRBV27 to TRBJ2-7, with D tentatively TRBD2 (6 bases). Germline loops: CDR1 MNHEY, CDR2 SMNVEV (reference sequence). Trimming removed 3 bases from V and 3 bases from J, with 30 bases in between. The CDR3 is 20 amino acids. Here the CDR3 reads CASSLKRGAVRAKGLYEQYF. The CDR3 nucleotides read TGTGCCAGCAGTTTGAAGAGAGGGGCCGTACGGGCCAAGGGACTCTACGAGCAGTACTTC.

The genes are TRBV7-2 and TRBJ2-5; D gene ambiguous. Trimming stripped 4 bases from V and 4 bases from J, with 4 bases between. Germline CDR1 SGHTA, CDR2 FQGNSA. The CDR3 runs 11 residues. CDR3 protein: CASSSRETQYF. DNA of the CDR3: TGTGCCAGCAGCTCTAGAGAGACCCAGTACTTC.

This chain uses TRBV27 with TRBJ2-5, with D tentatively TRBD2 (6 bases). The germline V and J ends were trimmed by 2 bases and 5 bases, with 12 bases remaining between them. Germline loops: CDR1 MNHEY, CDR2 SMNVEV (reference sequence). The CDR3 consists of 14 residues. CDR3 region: CASSLGTRGETQYF. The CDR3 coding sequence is TGTGCCAGCAGTTTAGGGACTCGGGGGGAGACCCAGTACTTC.

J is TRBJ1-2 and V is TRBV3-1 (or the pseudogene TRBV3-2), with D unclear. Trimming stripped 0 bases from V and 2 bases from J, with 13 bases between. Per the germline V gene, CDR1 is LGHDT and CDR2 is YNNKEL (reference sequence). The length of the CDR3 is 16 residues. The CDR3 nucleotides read TGTGCCAGCAGCCAAGATCGCCGGGTCCCCAACTATGGCTACACCTTC. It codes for CASSQDRRVPNYGYTF.

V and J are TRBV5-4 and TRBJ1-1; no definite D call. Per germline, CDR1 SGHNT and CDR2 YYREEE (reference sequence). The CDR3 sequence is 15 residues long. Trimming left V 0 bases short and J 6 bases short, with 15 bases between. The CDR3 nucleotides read TGTGCCAGCAGCTTGGCGGGAGAATGGACCCCTGAAGCTTTCTTT. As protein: CASSLAGEWTPEAFF.

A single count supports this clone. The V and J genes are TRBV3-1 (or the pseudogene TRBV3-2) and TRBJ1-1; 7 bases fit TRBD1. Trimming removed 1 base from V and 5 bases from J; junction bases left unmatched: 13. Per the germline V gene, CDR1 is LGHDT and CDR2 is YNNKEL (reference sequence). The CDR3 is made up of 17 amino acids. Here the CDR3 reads CASSQAGTVKFPTEAFF. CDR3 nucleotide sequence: TGTGCCAGCAGCCAAGCAGGGACAGTTAAGTTTCCGACTGAAGCTTTCTTT.